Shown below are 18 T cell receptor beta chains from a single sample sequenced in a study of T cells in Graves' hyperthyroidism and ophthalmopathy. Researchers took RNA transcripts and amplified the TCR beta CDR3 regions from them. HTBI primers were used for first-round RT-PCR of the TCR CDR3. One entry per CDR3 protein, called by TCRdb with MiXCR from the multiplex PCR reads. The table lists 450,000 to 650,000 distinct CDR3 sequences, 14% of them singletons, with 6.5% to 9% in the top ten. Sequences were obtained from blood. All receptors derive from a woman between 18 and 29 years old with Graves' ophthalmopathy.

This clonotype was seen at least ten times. The CDR3 region is CASRSADYSNQPQHF. The CDR3 region has the DNA TGTGCCAGTAGAAGTGCAGACTATAGCAATCAGCCCCAGCATTTT. The rearrangement links TRBV19 to TRBJ1-5; D call uncertain. Germline CDR1 LNHDA, CDR2 SQIVND (reference sequence). Trimming took off 6 bases at V and 0 bases at J, with 12 bases between the two ends. This CDR3 comprises 15 residues. The full variable domain, in which reference TRBV19 and TRBJ1-5 provide the parts outside the CDR3, is DGGITQSPKYLFRKEGQNVTLSCEQNLNHDAMYWYRQDPGQGLRLIYYSQIVNDFQKGDIAEGYSVSREKKESFPLTVTSAQKNPTAFYLCASRSADYSNQPQHFGDGTRLSIL.

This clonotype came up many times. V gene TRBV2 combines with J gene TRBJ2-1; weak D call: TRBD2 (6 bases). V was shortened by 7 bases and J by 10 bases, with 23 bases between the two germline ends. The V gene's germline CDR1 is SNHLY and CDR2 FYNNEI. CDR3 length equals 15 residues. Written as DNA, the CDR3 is TGTGCCAGCACCTCTCGGGGACTCGTCTTCAGGGAGCAGTTCTTC. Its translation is CASTSRGLVFREQFF.

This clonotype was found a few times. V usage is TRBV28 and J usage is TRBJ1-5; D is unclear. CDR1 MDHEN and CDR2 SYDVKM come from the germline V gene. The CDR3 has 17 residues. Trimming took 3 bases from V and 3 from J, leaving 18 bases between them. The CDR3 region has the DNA TGTGCCAGCAGTTTCCGTTACCGGACTGAAAACAATCAGCCCCAGCATTTT. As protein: CASSFRYRTENNQPQHF.

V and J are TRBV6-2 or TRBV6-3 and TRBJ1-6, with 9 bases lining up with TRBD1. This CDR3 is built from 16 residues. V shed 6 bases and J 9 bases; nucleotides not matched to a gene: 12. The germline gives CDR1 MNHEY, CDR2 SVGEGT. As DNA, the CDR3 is TGTGCCAGCAGCCAAGCCCGGGACAGGGTAATTTCACCCCTCCACTTT. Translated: CASSQARDRVISPLHF.

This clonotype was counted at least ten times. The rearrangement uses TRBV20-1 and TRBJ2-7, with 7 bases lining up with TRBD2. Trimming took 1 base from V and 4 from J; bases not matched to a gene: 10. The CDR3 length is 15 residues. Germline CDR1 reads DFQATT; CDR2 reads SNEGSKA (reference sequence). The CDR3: CSARGLAAILYEQYF. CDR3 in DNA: TGCAGTGCTAGAGGTCTAGCGGCAATACTATACGAGCAGTACTTC.

This CDR3 reads CASSVDPGLAGETQYF. The CDR3 coding sequence is TGTGCCAGCAGCGTAGATCCCGGACTAGCGGGAGAGACCCAGTACTTC. The V and J genes are TRBV9 and TRBJ2-5; TRBD2 matches at 11 bases. CDR1 and CDR2 from the germline V gene are SGDLS and YYNGEE. The CDR3 extends over 16 amino acids. V shed 0 bases and J 4 bases; nucleotides not matched to a gene: 5.

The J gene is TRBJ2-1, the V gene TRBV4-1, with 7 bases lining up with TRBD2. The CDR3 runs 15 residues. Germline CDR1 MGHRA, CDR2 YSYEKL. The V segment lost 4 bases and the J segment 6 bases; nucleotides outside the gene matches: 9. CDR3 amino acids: CASSRGLQRANEQFF. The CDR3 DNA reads TGCGCCAGCAGCCGGGGACTACAAAGGGCCAATGAGCAGTTCTTC.

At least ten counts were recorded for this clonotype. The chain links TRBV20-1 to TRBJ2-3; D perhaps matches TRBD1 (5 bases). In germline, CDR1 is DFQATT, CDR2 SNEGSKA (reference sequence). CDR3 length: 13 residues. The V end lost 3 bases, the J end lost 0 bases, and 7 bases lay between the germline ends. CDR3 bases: TGCAGTGCTAGGACAGAGAGCACAGATACGCAGTATTTT. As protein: CSARTESTDTQYF.

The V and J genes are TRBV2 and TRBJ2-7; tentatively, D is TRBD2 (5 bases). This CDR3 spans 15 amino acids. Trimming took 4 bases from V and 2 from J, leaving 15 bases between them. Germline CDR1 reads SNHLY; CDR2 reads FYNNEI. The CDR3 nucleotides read TGTGCCAGCAGTGCTCCGGAGGACCCCCCCTACGAGCAGTACTTC. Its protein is CASSAPEDPPYEQYF.

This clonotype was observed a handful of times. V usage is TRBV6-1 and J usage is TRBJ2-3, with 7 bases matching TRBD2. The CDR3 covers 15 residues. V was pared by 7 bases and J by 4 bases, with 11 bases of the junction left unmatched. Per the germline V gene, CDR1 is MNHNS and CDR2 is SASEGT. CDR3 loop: CASKRWAGEADTQYF. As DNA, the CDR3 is TGTGCCAGCAAGCGGTGGGCGGGAGAGGCAGATACGCAGTATTTT.

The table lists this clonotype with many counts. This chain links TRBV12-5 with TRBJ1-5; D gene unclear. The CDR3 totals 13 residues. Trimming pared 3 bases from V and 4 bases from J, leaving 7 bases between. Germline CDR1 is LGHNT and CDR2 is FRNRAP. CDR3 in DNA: TGTGCTAGTGGTTTTTCTCCGAATCAGCCCCAGCATTTT. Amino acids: CASGFSPNQPQHF.

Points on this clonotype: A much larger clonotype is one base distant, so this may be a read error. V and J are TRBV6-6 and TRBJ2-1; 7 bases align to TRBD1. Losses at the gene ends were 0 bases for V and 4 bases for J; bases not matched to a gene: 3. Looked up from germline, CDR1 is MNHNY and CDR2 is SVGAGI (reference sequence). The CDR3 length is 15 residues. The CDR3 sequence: CASSYSPGQYNEQFF. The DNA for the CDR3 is TGTGCCAGCAGTTACTCCCCGGGACAGTACAATGAGCAGTTCTTC.

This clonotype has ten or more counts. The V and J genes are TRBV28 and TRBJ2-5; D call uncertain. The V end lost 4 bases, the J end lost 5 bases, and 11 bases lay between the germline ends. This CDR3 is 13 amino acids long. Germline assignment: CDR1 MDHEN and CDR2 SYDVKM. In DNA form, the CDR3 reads TGTGCCAGCAGTTCCGGGCGTGGGGAGACCCAGTACTTC. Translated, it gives CASSSGRGETQYF.

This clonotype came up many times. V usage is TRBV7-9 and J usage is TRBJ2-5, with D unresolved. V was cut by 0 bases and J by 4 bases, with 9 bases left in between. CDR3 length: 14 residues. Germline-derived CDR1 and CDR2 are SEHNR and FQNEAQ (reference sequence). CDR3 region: CASSLAVWVETQYF. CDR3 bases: TGTGCCAGCAGCTTAGCGGTTTGGGTAGAGACCCAGTACTTC.

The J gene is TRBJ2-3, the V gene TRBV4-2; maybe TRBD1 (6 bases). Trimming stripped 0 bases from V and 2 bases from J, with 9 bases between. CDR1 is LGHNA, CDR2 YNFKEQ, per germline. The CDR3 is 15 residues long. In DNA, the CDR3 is TGTGCCAGCAGCCAAGAGGGACAAGTCACAGATACGCAGTATTTT. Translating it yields CASSQEGQVTDTQYF.

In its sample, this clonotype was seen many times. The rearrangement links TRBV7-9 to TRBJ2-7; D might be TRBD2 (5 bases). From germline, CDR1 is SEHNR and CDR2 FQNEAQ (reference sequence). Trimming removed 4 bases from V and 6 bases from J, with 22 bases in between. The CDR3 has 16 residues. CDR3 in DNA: TGTGCCAGCAGCTCCCCAGCAGCGGCGCCCTTTCCCGAGCAGTACTTC. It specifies CASSSPAAAPFPEQYF.

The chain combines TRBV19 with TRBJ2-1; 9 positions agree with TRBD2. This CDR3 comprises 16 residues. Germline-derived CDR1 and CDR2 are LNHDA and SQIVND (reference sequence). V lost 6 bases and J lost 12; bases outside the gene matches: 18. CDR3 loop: CASSLTGTSTSRAQFF. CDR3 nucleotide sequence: TGTGCCAGTAGCCTAACCGGGACTAGCACCTCGCGCGCGCAGTTCTTC.

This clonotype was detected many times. This CDR3 reads CASSLGDRGPEAFF. The CDR3 nucleotides read TGCGCCAGCAGCTTGGGCGACAGGGGCCCCGAAGCTTTCTTT. The V and J genes are TRBV5-1 and TRBJ1-1, with TRBD1 identical over 8 bases. V shed 0 bases and J 8 bases; nucleotides not matched to a gene: 6. This CDR3 is 14 amino acids long. Germline V gives CDR1 SGHRS, CDR2 YFSETQ.